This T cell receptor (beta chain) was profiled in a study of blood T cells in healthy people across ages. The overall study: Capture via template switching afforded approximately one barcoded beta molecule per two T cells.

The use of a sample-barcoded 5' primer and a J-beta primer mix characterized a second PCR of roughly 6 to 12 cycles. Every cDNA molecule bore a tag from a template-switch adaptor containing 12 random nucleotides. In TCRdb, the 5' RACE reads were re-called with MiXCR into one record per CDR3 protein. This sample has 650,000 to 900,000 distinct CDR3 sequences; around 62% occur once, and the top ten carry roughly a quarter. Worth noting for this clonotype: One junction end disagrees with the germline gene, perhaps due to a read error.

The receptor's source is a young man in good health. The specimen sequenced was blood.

Written as DNA, the CDR3 is TGTGCCAGTAGCCAGACCGGGACTAGGAGGTGGGAGCAGTTCTTC. Its translation: CASSQTGTRRWEQFF. J is TRBJ2-1 and V is TRBV14; TRBD2 aligns across 8 bases. This CDR3 is 15 amino acids long. CDR1 and CDR2 from the germline V gene are SGHDN and FVKESK.